This entry lists 23 T cell receptor beta chains sequenced from one sample in a study of identifying expanded T cells in peripheral blood. Generated by immunoSEQ multiplex PCR, the TCRdb table keeps only in-frame clones and is missing some. The sample contains under 70,000 clones, about 89% of which appear only once. The sample comprised blood. These receptors all come from a person between 18 and 75 years old in good health.

This clone was picked up one time. CDR3 DNA sequence: TGTGCCAGCAGTTACGGTTCAAGCAACACTGAAGCTTTCTTT. As protein: CASSYGSSNTEAFF. The V call is TRBV6-6, the J call TRBJ1-1, with unresolved D. From germline, CDR1 is MNHNY and CDR2 SVGAGI (reference sequence). The ends were cut back, 2 bases at V and 2 bases at J, with 9 bases in the middle. The CDR3 loop spans 14 amino acids.

The CDR3 nucleotides are TGTGCCAGCAGCAGAGGAGAGTTGGATACGCAGTATTTT. This sequence encodes CASSRGELDTQYF. V is TRBV2 and J is TRBJ2-3; D gene ambiguous. The V gene lost 6 bases and the J gene lost 6 bases, with 13 bases spanning the gap. This CDR3 contains 13 residues. Germline V gene sequence: CDR1 SNHLY, CDR2 FYNNEI.

V usage is TRBV27 and J usage is TRBJ1-5; D is perhaps TRBD1 (5 bases). V was trimmed by 4 bases and J by 5 bases, leaving 9 bases between them. The CDR3 runs to 13 residues. Germline assignment: CDR1 MNHEY and CDR2 SMNVEV (reference sequence). In DNA form, the CDR3 reads TGTGCCAGCAGTTCAGGGAGGCATCAGCCCCAGCATTTT. Translated: CASSSGRHQPQHF.

The chain employs TRBV21-1 and TRBJ2-7. TRBV21-1 is designated a pseudogene. The CDR3 is made up of 11 amino acids. CDR3 in DNA: TGTGCCAGCAGCAAAGCTGGGGATAGTGGGTTC. Translated: CASSKAGDSGF.

This CDR3 reads CAWSDRERDTGELFF. The CDR3 coding sequence is TGTGCCTGGAGTGACCGGGAGAGGGACACCGGGGAGCTGTTTTTT. The rearrangement links TRBV30 to TRBJ2-2, with D tentatively TRBD2 (6 bases). Per the germline V gene, CDR1 is GTSNPN and CDR2 is SVGIG (reference sequence). The CDR3 loop spans 15 amino acids. The V gene lost 1 base and the J gene lost 3 bases, with 12 bases spanning the gap. The full variable domain, in which reference TRBV30 and TRBJ2-2 provide the parts outside the CDR3, is SQTIHQWPATLVQPVGSPLSLECTVEGTSNPNLYWYRQAAGRGLQLLFYSVGIGQISSEVPQNLSASRPQDRQFILSSKKLLLSDSGFYLCAWSDRERDTGELFFGEGSRLTVL.

This rearrangement joins TRBV4-2 to TRBJ2-7; TRBD2 agrees at 10 bases. Germline CDR1 is LGHNA and CDR2 is YNFKEQ. After removal of 0 bases from V and 5 bases from J, the junction contained 4 bases not matched to a gene. This CDR3 contains 15 residues. The CDR3 coding sequence is TGTGCCAGCAGCCAAGAGGCTAGCGGGAGCGACGAGCAGTACTTC. Protein product: CASSQEASGSDEQYF.

This chain uses TRBV7-9 with TRBJ2-3; the D gene is possibly TRBD2 (5 bases). The length of the CDR3 is 16 residues. The germline V gene has CDR1 SEHNR and CDR2 FQNEAQ (reference sequence). V lost 5 bases and J 2 bases, leaving 17 bases between the germline ends. CDR3 nucleotide sequence: TGTGCCAGCAGCATCGGACTTACCGCGACCACAGATACGCAGTATTTT. This translates into CASSIGLTATTDTQYF.

In nucleotides, the CDR3 is TGTGCCAGCAGCTTAGGCCCCTCATCCCGGGTTTACACCGGGGAGCTGTTTTTT. Translated: CASSLGPSSRVYTGELFF. J is TRBJ2-2 and V is TRBV7-9, with unresolved D. The CDR3 runs 18 residues. Germline loops: CDR1 SEHNR, CDR2 FQNEAQ (reference sequence). V shed 1 base and J shed 3 bases, with 18 bases lying between them.

This sequence joins TRBV27 and TRBJ2-1; 7 bases agree with TRBD2. Germline-derived CDR1 and CDR2 are MNHEY and SMNVEV (reference sequence). V shed 3 bases and J 6 bases; nucleotides not matched to a gene: 8. This CDR3 has 15 amino acids. The CDR3 is CASSLGLAVINEQFF. The DNA of the CDR3 is TGTGCCAGCAGTTTGGGGCTAGCGGTGATCAATGAGCAGTTCTTC.

This chain uses TRBV28 with TRBJ1-5; possibly TRBD1 for D (6 bases). Germline V gives CDR1 MDHEN, CDR2 SYDVKM. V lost 6 bases, J lost 3 bases, and 12 bases lay in between. The CDR3 covers 14 residues. The CDR3 is CASRPDRFNQPQHF. CDR3 DNA sequence: TGTGCCAGCAGGCCGGACAGATTCAATCAGCCCCAGCATTTT.

This chain uses TRBV11-2 with TRBJ1-2; 8 bases agree with TRBD1. The germline gives CDR1 SGHAT, CDR2 FQNNGV. The CDR3 runs to 16 residues. With 1 base clipped from V and 3 bases from J, the junction kept 7 bases outside the gene matches. The CDR3 nucleotides are TGTGCCAGCAGCTTAGTTGGGACAGGAAAGGACTATGGCTACACCTTC. Its protein product is CASSLVGTGKDYGYTF. Filled out from reference TRBV11-2 and TRBJ1-2, the complete variable domain reads EAGVAQSPRYKIIEKRQSVAFWCNPISGHATLYWYQQILGQGPKLLIQFQNNGVVDDSQLPKDRFSAERLKGVDSTLKIQPAKLEDSAVYLCASSLVGTGKDYGYTFGSGTRLTVV.

This chain joins TRBV7-2 and TRBJ1-6; 7 positions match TRBD1. J lost 5 bases, V lost 0 bases, and 4 bases had no gene match. Germline V gene data show CDR1 as SGHTA and CDR2 as FQGNSA. The CDR3 loop spans 16 amino acids. Written as DNA, the CDR3 is TGTGCCAGCAGCTTAGCGTTACAGGGGAATAATTCACCCCTCCACTTT. This encodes CASSLALQGNNSPLHF. The full variable domain, with the rest looked up from reference TRBV7-2 and TRBJ1-6, is GAGVSQSPSNKVTEKGKDVELRCDPISGHTALYWYRQSLGQGLEFLIYFQGNSAPDKSGLPSDRFSAERTGGSVSTLTIQRTQQEDSAVYLCASSLALQGNNSPLHFGNGTRLTVT.

This chain joins TRBV7-2 and TRBJ2-2, with D possibly called TRBD1 or TRBD2 (5 bases each). V was clipped by 6 bases and J by 4 bases, with 15 bases between them. The germline CDR1 and CDR2 sequences are SGHTA and FQGNSA. The CDR3 covers 15 residues. The CDR3 reads CASSGGSIGTGELFF. For the CDR3, the DNA is TGTGCCAGCAGTGGGGGTTCGATCGGCACCGGGGAGCTGTTTTTT.

This clone came up once. The chain is built from TRBV28 and TRBJ2-5; tentatively, D is TRBD2 (5 bases). The V and J ends lost 10 bases and 5 bases respectively, with 14 bases between them. Germline CDR1 reads MDHEN; CDR2 reads SYDVKM. The length of the CDR3 is 12 residues. The CDR3 sequence is CATSVEEETQYF. In nucleotides, the CDR3 is TGTGCCACCTCGGTGGAGGAGGAGACCCAGTACTTC.

CDR3 sequence reads: CAWILFIRDRGNYGYTF. As DNA, the CDR3 is TGTGCCTGGATTCTTTTCATCCGGGACAGGGGAAACTATGGCTACACCTTC. V and J are TRBV30 and TRBJ1-2, with 10 bases fitting TRBD1. In germline, CDR1 is GTSNPN, CDR2 SVGIG (reference sequence). The V and J ends lost 4 bases and 2 bases, in that order; junction bases with no gene match: 13. The CDR3 contains 17 residues.

This clone has only a few counts. The V call is TRBV27, the J call TRBJ1-6; D is unclear. Trimming pared 3 bases from V and 9 bases from J, leaving 6 bases between. The germline V gene has CDR1 MNHEY and CDR2 SMNVEV (reference sequence). The CDR3 has 12 amino acids. This CDR3 reads CASSFGVSPLHF. CDR3 bases: TGTGCCAGCAGTTTTGGTGTTTCACCCCTCCACTTT.

The V gene is TRBV6-1, the J gene TRBJ2-7, with D possibly matching TRBD2 (6 bases). The CDR3 runs 14 residues. Germline V gives CDR1 MNHNS, CDR2 SASEGT. V dropped 5 bases and J dropped 2 bases, with 13 bases sitting between them. The CDR3 loop is CASSSPGLTYEQYF. For the CDR3, the DNA is TGTGCCAGCAGTTCCCCGGGACTTACCTACGAGCAGTACTTC.

The rearrangement links TRBV4-1 to TRBJ2-5; a weak D match, TRBD1 (5 bases). Germline CDR1 reads MGHRA; CDR2 reads YSYEKL. V was shortened by 5 bases and J by 4 bases, with 17 bases between the two germline ends. The CDR3 covers 15 residues. Here the CDR3 reads CASSKGQGRGETQYF. The CDR3 nucleotides read TGCGCCAGCAGCAAAGGTCAGGGAAGAGGAGAGACCCAGTACTTC.

V usage is TRBV30 and J usage is TRBJ1-4; maybe TRBD1 (5 bases). The CDR3 spans 15 residues. Germline loops: CDR1 GTSNPN, CDR2 SVGIG (reference sequence). The ends were cut back, 3 bases at V and 6 bases at J, with 17 bases in the middle. The CDR3 DNA reads as TGTGCCTGGAGCCTCAGGGACTTGGTGTATGAAAAACTGTTTTTT. Translated: CAWSLRDLVYEKLFF.

The V and J genes are TRBV11-3 and TRBJ2-3; TRBD1 agrees at 12 bases. CDR3 length: 19 residues. V gave up 5 bases and J gave up 0 bases; unmatched junction bases: 12. Germline CDR1 SGHNT, CDR2 YENEEA. CDR3 sequence reads: CASSPGTGGAFGSTDTQYF. DNA of the CDR3: TGTGCCAGCAGCCCCGGGACAGGGGGCGCTTTCGGGAGCACAGATACGCAGTATTTT.

In its sample, this clone was seen once. The J gene is TRBJ2-2, the V gene TRBV11-2; TRBD1 agrees at 10 bases. The ends lost 1 base at V and 6 bases at J; junction bases unmatched: 5. Germline V gene data show CDR1 as SGHAT and CDR2 as FQNNGV. The length of the CDR3 is 16 residues. CDR3 region: CASSLVTGGASGELFF. In nucleotides, the CDR3 is TGTGCCAGCAGCTTAGTGACAGGGGGCGCCTCCGGGGAGCTGTTTTTT.

This sequence joins TRBV29-1 and TRBJ2-1; 8 bases align to TRBD2. Trimming at V came to 3 bases and at J to 7 bases, leaving 2 bases not matched to a gene. This CDR3 spans 12 amino acids. Germline V gene data show CDR1 as SQVTM and CDR2 as ANQGSEA. The CDR3 bases are TGCAGCGTTGACGGGGGGGTGAATGAGCAGTTCTTC. Its translation is CSVDGGVNEQFF.

This sequence joins TRBV6-1 and TRBJ1-3; no firm D call. Per germline, CDR1 MNHNS and CDR2 SASEGT. The CDR3 is 15 residues long. With 4 bases removed from V and 0 bases from J, the gap between germline ends came to 10 bases. DNA of the CDR3: TGTGCCAGCAGTGTCGACTTAAGCTCTGGAAACACCATATATTTT. Its translation: CASSVDLSSGNTIYF.